This entry features one T cell receptor (beta chain) sequence. The data belong to a study of blood T cell repertoires in COVID-19. Study background: Sample material is recorded as cDNA or gDNA derived from T cells, B-cell-depleted T cells, or PBMCs.

As processed by the authors: Researchers report that nucleated cell counts were estimated from reference gene primer amplification. Sequenced by immunoSEQ multiplex PCR; TCRdb stores in-frame clones only, minus some. The DNA was the basis for D and trimming; V, J and clone size are from that table. This sample has more than 200,000 clones, with 83% found just once. Trimming took 5 bases from V and 9 from J, leaving 10 bases between them. The CDR3 loop spans 11 amino acids. The specimen was peripheral blood. The chain combines TRBV12-3 or TRBV12-4 with TRBJ1-2, with D possibly matching TRBD1 (6 bases). The origin of this receptor is a woman in her thirties or forties with active or convalescent COVID-19. The CDR3 is CASSTGFSYTF. In nucleotides, the CDR3 is TGTGCCAGCAGTACAGGGTTTAGCTACACCTTC.